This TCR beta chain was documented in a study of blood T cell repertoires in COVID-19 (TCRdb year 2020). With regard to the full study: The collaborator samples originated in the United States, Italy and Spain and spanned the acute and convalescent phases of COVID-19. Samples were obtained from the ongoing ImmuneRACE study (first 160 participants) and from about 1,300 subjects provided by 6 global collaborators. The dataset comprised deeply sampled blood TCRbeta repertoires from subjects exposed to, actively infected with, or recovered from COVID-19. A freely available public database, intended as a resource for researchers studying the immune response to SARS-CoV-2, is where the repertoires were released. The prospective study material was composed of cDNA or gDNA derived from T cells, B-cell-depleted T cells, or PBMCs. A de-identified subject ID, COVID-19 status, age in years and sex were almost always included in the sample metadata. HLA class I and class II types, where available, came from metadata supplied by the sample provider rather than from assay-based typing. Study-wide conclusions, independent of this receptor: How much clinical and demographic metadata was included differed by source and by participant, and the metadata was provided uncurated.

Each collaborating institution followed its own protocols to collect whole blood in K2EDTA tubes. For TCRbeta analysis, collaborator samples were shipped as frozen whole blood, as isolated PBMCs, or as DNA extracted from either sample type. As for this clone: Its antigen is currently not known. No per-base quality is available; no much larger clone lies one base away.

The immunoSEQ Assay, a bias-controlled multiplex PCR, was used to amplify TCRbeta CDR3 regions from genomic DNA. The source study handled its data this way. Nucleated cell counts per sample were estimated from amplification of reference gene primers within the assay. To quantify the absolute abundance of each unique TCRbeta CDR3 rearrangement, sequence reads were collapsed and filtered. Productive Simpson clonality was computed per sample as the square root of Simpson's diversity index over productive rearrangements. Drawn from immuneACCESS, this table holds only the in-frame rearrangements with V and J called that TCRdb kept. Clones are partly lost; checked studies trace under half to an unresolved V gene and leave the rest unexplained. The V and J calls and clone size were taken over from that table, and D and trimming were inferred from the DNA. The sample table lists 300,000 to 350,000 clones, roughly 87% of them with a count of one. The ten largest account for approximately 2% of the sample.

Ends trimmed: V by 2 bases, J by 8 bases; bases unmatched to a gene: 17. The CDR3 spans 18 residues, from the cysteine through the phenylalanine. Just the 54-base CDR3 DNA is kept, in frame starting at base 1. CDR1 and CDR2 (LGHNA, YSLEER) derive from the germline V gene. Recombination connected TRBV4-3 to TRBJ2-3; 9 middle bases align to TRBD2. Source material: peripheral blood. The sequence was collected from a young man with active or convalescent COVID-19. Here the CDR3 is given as CASSQSPKASGIQATQYF. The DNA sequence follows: TGCGCCAGCAGCCAATCCCCCAAGGCTAGCGGGATCCAAGCTACGCAGTATTTT.